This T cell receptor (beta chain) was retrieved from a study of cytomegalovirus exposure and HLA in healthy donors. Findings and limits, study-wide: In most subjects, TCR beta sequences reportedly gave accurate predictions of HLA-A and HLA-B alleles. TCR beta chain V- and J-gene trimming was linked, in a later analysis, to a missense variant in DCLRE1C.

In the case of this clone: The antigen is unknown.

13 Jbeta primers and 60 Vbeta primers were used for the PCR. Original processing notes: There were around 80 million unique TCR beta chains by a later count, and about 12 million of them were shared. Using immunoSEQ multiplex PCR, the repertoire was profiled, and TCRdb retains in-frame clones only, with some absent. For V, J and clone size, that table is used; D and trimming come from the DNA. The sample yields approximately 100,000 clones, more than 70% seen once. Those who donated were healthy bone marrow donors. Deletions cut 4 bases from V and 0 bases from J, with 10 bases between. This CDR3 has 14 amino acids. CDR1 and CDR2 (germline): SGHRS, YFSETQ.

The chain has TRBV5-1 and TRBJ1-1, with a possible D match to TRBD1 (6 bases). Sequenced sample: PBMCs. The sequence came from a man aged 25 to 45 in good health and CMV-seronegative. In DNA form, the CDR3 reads TGCGCCAGCAGCGTGACAGGCCTGAACACTGAAGCTTTCTTT. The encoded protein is CASSVTGLNTEAFF. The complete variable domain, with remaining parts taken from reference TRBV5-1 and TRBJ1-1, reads KAGVTQTPRYLIKTRGQQVTLSCSPISGHRSVSWYQQTPGQGLQFLFEYFSETQRNKGNFPGRFSGRQFSNSRSEMNVSTLELGDSALYLCASSVTGLNTEAFFGQGTRLTVV.